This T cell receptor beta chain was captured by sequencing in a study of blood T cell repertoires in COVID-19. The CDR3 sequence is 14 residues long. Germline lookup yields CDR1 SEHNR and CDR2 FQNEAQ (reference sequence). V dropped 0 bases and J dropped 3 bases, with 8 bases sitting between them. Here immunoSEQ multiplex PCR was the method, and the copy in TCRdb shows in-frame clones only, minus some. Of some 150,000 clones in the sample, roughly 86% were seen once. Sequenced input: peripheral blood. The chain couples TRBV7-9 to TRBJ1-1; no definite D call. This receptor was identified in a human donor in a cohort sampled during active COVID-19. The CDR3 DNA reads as TGTGCCAGCAGCTTAGCCCATCAGTACACTGAAGCTTTCTTT. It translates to CASSLAHQYTEAFF.